Shown below are 30 T cell receptor beta chains from a single sample sequenced in a study of identical twins. One entry per CDR3 protein results from TCRdb running MiXCR on the 5' RACE reads. The data show around 340,000 distinct CDR3 sequences, approximately 9.1% seen once. Sample: naive T cells sorted from blood. All receptors derive from a woman aged 45 to 65 in good health.

There are a few counts of this clonotype. The genes are TRBV20-1 and TRBJ2-1, with 8 bases identical to TRBD2. Trimming cost V 5 bases and J 9 bases; bases outside gene matches: 6. This CDR3 is 12 amino acids long. Germline V lookup: CDR1 DFQATT, CDR2 SNEGSKA (reference sequence). CDR3 nucleotides: TGCAGTGCTGTTAGCGGGATGGTTGAGCAGTTCTTC. The encoded protein is CSAVSGMVEQFF.

This clonotype was seen ten or more times. This rearrangement joins TRBV7-8 to TRBJ2-5; D gene unclear. The CDR3 contains 13 residues. V was shortened by 3 bases and J by 4 bases, with 9 bases between the two germline ends. Germline CDR1 reads SGHVS; CDR2 reads FQNEAQ. The CDR3 sequence: CASSFMPRETQYF. The CDR3 DNA follows: TGTGCCAGCAGCTTTATGCCTCGAGAGACCCAGTACTTC.

The table lists this clonotype with many counts. This sequence joins TRBV4-2 and TRBJ2-1; D is uncertain. Germline CDR1 reads LGHNA; CDR2 reads YNFKEQ. The CDR3 extends over 13 amino acids. Trimming shortened V by 0 bases and J by 2 bases, and 2 bases separated the two germline ends. CDR3 protein: CASSQEAYNEQFF. CDR3 bases: TGTGCCAGCAGCCAAGAGGCCTACAATGAGCAGTTCTTC.

This chain uses TRBV10-3 with TRBJ2-3; D is unresolved. V was trimmed by 4 bases and J by 1 base, leaving 6 bases between them. The CDR3 has 13 residues. CDR1 and CDR2 (germline): ENHRY, SYGVKD. CDR3 protein: CAISAGGTDTQYF. CDR3 bases: TGTGCCATCAGTGCAGGTGGCACAGATACGCAGTATTTT.

This clonotype was detected ten times or more. V and J are TRBV4-1 and TRBJ2-1; D unresolved. Germline lookup yields CDR1 MGHRA and CDR2 YSYEKL. Trimming shortened V by 2 bases and J by 6 bases, and 20 bases separated the two germline ends. The CDR3 loop spans 17 amino acids. The CDR3 nucleotides read TGCGCCAGCAGCCAACAAGATCTCGGATTTGTTCGCAATGAGCAGTTCTTC. This translates into CASSQQDLGFVRNEQFF.

V and J are TRBV9 and TRBJ2-6; TRBD1 matches at 7 bases. The germline gives CDR1 SGDLS, CDR2 YYNGEE. V lost 0 bases, J lost 4 bases, and 4 bases stayed unmatched. This CDR3 contains 16 residues. The CDR3 sequence is CASSVVRGPGANVLTF. In DNA, the CDR3 is TGTGCCAGCAGCGTAGTAAGGGGGCCCGGGGCCAACGTCCTGACTTTC.

This clonotype was counted ten times or more. The rearrangement joins TRBV3-1 to TRBJ2-1; D perhaps matches TRBD2 (5 bases). Germline V CDR1 and CDR2: LGHDT, YNNKEL (reference sequence). The CDR3 spans 14 residues. Trimming removed 4 bases at V and 5 bases at J, with 12 bases between. The DNA of the CDR3 is TGTGCCAGCAGCCCCGCGGGCTACGACAATGAGCAGTTCTTC. This encodes CASSPAGYDNEQFF.

This clonotype was picked up a small number of times. V usage is TRBV5-1 and J usage is TRBJ2-5; 13 nucleotides line up with TRBD2. Germline V lookup: CDR1 SGHRS, CDR2 YFSETQ. The CDR3 loop spans 15 amino acids. V lost 2 bases to trimming and J lost 4 bases; unmatched junction nucleotides: 2. The DNA of the CDR3 is TGCGCCAGCAGCTTCGGGACTAGCGGGATAGAGACCCAGTACTTC. As protein: CASSFGTSGIETQYF.

In this sample, this clonotype turned up many times. This chain connects TRBV20-1 to TRBJ2-1, with TRBD2 identical over 14 bases. The CDR3 covers 22 residues. J was trimmed by 4 bases and V by 4 bases; bases with no gene match: 24. Germline-derived CDR1 and CDR2 are DFQATT and SNEGSKA (reference sequence). The CDR3 loop reads CSATIHTGLAGDTVSSYNEQFF. CDR3 DNA: TGCAGTGCTACAATTCACACGGGACTAGCGGGAGATACGGTGAGTTCGTACAATGAGCAGTTCTTC.

The rearrangement joins TRBV6-5 to TRBJ2-3; 9 nucleotides agree with TRBD2. Germline V lookup: CDR1 MNHEY, CDR2 SVGAGI. The CDR3 consists of 15 residues. The junction had 8 bases not matched to a gene; V was cut back by 2 bases and J by 8 bases. Written as DNA, the CDR3 is TGTGCCAGCAGTTACCGGCGGGAGGGCCGATTTACGCAGTATTTT. Its protein product is CASSYRREGRFTQYF.

This clonotype was counted between two and nine times. The V gene is TRBV15, the J gene TRBJ1-3; TRBD1 aligns across 10 bases. The V and J ends lost 5 bases and 0 bases, in that order; junction bases with no gene match: 4. CDR3 length: 16 amino acids. Germline V CDR1 and CDR2: LNHNV, YYDKDF (reference sequence). The CDR3 nucleotides read TGTGCCACCAGCTCCTGGACAGGGGGCTCTGGAAACACCATATATTTT. Translated, it gives CATSSWTGGSGNTIYF.

This clonotype turned up a few times. The chain joins TRBV5-4 to TRBJ1-1; 8 bases are shared with TRBD1. The ends lost 0 bases at V and 11 bases at J; junction bases unmatched: 6. Germline CDR1 and CDR2: SGHNT and YYREEE (reference sequence). CDR3 length: 13 residues. The CDR3 protein is CASSLGGTGIAFF. CDR3 bases: TGTGCCAGCAGCTTGGGGGGGACAGGCATTGCTTTCTTT.

This clonotype was detected ten times or more. V gene TRBV7-2 combines with J gene TRBJ2-3; the D is unclear. The germline CDR1 and CDR2 sequences are SGHTA and FQGNSA. V lost 5 bases and J 2 bases, leaving 11 bases between the germline ends. This CDR3 contains 14 residues. The CDR3 spells CASSRRAATDTQYF. CDR3 sequence (DNA): TGTGCCAGCAGCCGGAGAGCAGCCACAGATACGCAGTATTTT.

This clonotype was counted at least ten times. The chain has TRBV25-1 and TRBJ2-5, with TRBD2 as a possible D gene (6 bases). The CDR3 runs 15 residues. Trimming pared 4 bases from V and 2 bases from J, leaving 14 bases between. Per the germline V gene, CDR1 is MGHDK and CDR2 is SYGVNS. CDR3: CASSVPLAEQETQYF. For the CDR3, the DNA is TGTGCCAGCAGTGTCCCACTAGCAGAACAAGAGACCCAGTACTTC.

The chain carries TRBV6-6 and TRBJ2-1; D unclear. With 5 bases removed from V and 9 bases from J, the gap between germline ends came to 11 bases. Germline loops: CDR1 MNHNY, CDR2 SVGAGI (reference sequence). The CDR3 is made up of 12 amino acids. CDR3: CASSQPRPEQFF. CDR3 DNA: TGTGCCAGCAGTCAACCTCGCCCTGAGCAGTTCTTC.

The table lists this clonotype with many counts. The chain employs TRBV7-2 and TRBJ2-1; D remains unclear. With 2 bases removed from V and 6 bases from J, the gap between germline ends came to 11 bases. Germline assignment: CDR1 SGHTA and CDR2 FQGNSA. The CDR3 covers 14 residues. The CDR3 bases are TGTGCCAGCAGCTTATATCTCAGTCCCAATGAGCAGTTCTTC. Encoded protein: CASSLYLSPNEQFF.

This clonotype occurred many times. The chain is built from TRBV10-3 and TRBJ2-1, with 7 bases fitting TRBD2. V lost 8 bases, J lost 4 bases, and 2 bases stayed unmatched. CDR3 length equals 12 residues. CDR1 and CDR2 (germline): ENHRY, SYGVKD. The CDR3 sequence: CAIGEGYNEQFF. The CDR3 DNA reads TGTGCCATCGGGGAGGGTTACAATGAGCAGTTCTTC.

This clonotype was observed a handful of times. The gene calls are TRBV2 and TRBJ1-1; no clear D gene. This CDR3 region has 14 residues. V gave up 6 bases and J gave up 5 bases, with 16 bases separating them. CDR1 and CDR2 (germline): SNHLY, FYNNEI. CDR3 in DNA: TGTGCCAGCAGAGGAAAAAGGGTTGGGACTGAAGCTTTCTTT. Its translation is CASRGKRVGTEAFF. The full variable domain, in which reference TRBV2 and TRBJ1-1 provide the parts outside the CDR3, is EPEVTQTPSHQVTQMGQEVILRCVPISNHLYFYWYRQILGQKVEFLVSFYNNEISEKSEIFDDQFSVERPDGSNFTLKIRSTKLEDSAMYFCASRGKRVGTEAFFGQGTRLTVV.

The table lists this clonotype with many counts. This chain connects TRBV12-3 or TRBV12-4 to TRBJ2-2, with TRBD2 matching 8 bases. The CDR3 runs 15 residues. V was pared by 2 bases and J by 10 bases, with 9 bases of the junction left unmatched. CDR3: CASSLWNLGGEELFF. In DNA form, the CDR3 reads TGTGCCAGCAGTTTATGGAATCTCGGGGGGGAGGAGCTGTTTTTT.

This clonotype has just a few counts. The genes are TRBV3-1 and TRBJ2-7; D is perhaps TRBD2 (6 bases). Deletions cut 4 bases from V and 6 bases from J, with 28 bases between. This CDR3 spans 18 amino acids. CDR1 is LGHDT, CDR2 YNNKEL, per germline (reference sequence). In DNA, the CDR3 is TGTGCCAGCAGCCCCACCCCTTTCGGACTACAGCCCTCCGGCGAGCAGTACTTC. Translation: CASSPTPFGLQPSGEQYF.

This clonotype was picked up many times. The chain joins TRBV6-6 to TRBJ2-2; unclear D gene. Germline V gene data show CDR1 as MNHNY and CDR2 as SVGAGI (reference sequence). V lost 2 bases and J 1 base, leaving 14 bases between the germline ends. CDR3 length: 17 amino acids. The CDR3 bases are TGTGCCAGCAGTTACATGACACCTACCGAGAACACCGGGGAGCTGTTTTTT. Its protein is CASSYMTPTENTGELFF.

The rearrangement uses TRBV27 and TRBJ2-1; 12 bases match TRBD2. Germline lookup yields CDR1 MNHEY and CDR2 SMNVEV (reference sequence). This CDR3 is built from 16 residues. V was pared by 5 bases and J by 7 bases, with 9 bases of the junction left unmatched. CDR3 sequence reads: CASSPGLAGLQNEQFF. The DNA for the CDR3 is TGTGCCAGCAGTCCTGGACTAGCGGGACTTCAAAATGAGCAGTTCTTC.

This clonotype was counted between two and nine times. The gene calls are TRBV5-1 and TRBJ2-1, with D maybe TRBD2 (5 bases). Germline V CDR1 and CDR2: SGHRS, YFSETQ. The CDR3 spans 15 residues. Deletions cut 4 bases from V and 3 bases from J, with 14 bases between. The CDR3, as DNA: TGCGCCAGCAGCCCGCCTACCGGGATCTACAATGAGCAGTTCTTC. Amino acids: CASSPPTGIYNEQFF. Looking up the rest from reference TRBV5-1 and TRBJ2-1 gives the full variable domain: KAGVTQTPRYLIKTRGQQVTLSCSPISGHRSVSWYQQTPGQGLQFLFEYFSETQRNKGNFPGRFSGRQFSNSRSEMNVSTLELGDSALYLCASSPPTGIYNEQFFGPGTRLTVL.

This clonotype was recorded many times. The genes are TRBV15 and TRBJ2-1, with 10 positions matching TRBD1. V shed 4 bases and J 7 bases; nucleotides not matched to a gene: 7. This CDR3 has 15 residues. Germline CDR1 LNHNV, CDR2 YYDKDF (reference sequence). CDR3 residues: CATSTAGTGVNEQFF. DNA for the CDR3: TGTGCCACCAGCACTGCCGGGACAGGGGTTAATGAGCAGTTCTTC.

This clonotype was counted ten times or more. This rearrangement joins TRBV5-1 to TRBJ2-1; D is ambiguous. The CDR3 sequence is 11 residues long. V gave up 9 bases and J gave up 7 bases, with 11 bases separating them. Germline CDR1 and CDR2: SGHRS and YFSETQ. This chain's CDR3 is CATRLGNEQFF. CDR3 bases: TGCGCCACCCGACTTGGAAATGAGCAGTTCTTC.

This sequence joins TRBV20-1 and TRBJ1-1; 9 nucleotides agree with TRBD1. Germline-derived CDR1 and CDR2 are DFQATT and SNEGSKA (reference sequence). This CDR3 comprises 13 residues. V lost 6 bases and J lost 6; bases outside the gene matches: 8. The CDR3 nucleotides are TGCAGTGCCCGGGACAGGGTATACGCTGAAGCTTTCTTT. Protein sequence: CSARDRVYAEAFF.

This chain connects TRBV3-1 to TRBJ2-2; no clear D. Germline CDR1 is LGHDT and CDR2 is YNNKEL (reference sequence). The CDR3 contains 14 residues. The V end lost 1 base, the J end lost 4 bases, and 7 bases lay between the germline ends. The chain's CDR3 is CASSQVVTTGELFF. As DNA, the CDR3 is TGTGCCAGCAGCCAAGTCGTTACCACCGGGGAGCTGTTTTTT.

Only a few counts were recorded for this clonotype. The V gene is TRBV20-1, the J gene TRBJ2-3, with D perhaps TRBD1 (5 bases). Germline-derived CDR1 and CDR2 are DFQATT and SNEGSKA (reference sequence). The CDR3 is 16 residues long. V was cut by 6 bases and J by 2 bases, with 21 bases left in between. The chain's CDR3 is CSAPTSIGAYTDTQYF. The DNA of the CDR3 is TGCAGTGCCCCCACCTCCATTGGGGCCTACACAGATACGCAGTATTTT.

V and J are TRBV7-9 and TRBJ1-3, with unresolved D. Germline CDR1 SEHNR, CDR2 FQNEAQ (reference sequence). The CDR3 has 14 residues. Trimming took off 1 base at V and 7 bases at J, with 11 bases between the two ends. The CDR3 DNA sequence: TGTGCCAGCAGCTTAGAGACTGCAGCGAACACCATATATTTT. It is translated as CASSLETAANTIYF.

This clonotype was seen a handful of times. The chain couples TRBV7-9 to TRBJ2-2; 7 bases map to TRBD1. Looked up from germline, CDR1 is SEHNR and CDR2 is FQNEAQ (reference sequence). The CDR3 length is 13 residues. V trimming: 4 bases; J trimming: 6 bases; junction bases outside the gene matches: 2. Here the CDR3 DNA reads TGTGCCAGCAGCTCCGACAGGGCCGGGGAGCTGTTTTTT. Translating gives CASSSDRAGELFF.